This TCR beta chain appears in the sequencing data of a study of shared clonotypes between healthy human individuals. Notes on the study in general: Larger estimated richness was generally seen in naive subsets than in memory subsets. Large depth notwithstanding, sorted-subset sequencing proved incomplete by rarefaction. Shared clonotypes: about 5.3% naive CD4, roughly 4% naive CD8, about 2.5% memory CD4, roughly 0.4% memory CD8.

This CDR3 is 14 amino acids long. Germline V CDR1 and CDR2: WNHNN, SYGVQD (reference sequence). With V trimmed by 2 bases and J by 4 bases, 3 bases remained unmatched. Sequencing was performed with immunoSEQ multiplex PCR; in TCRdb, only in-frame clones are kept and a portion is missing. The sample carries some 630,000 clones, approximately 96% recorded once. For this clone: Its specificity is unknown.

CD45RO-negative cells were positively selected for CCR7, leaving out terminally differentiated effector memory CD45RA+ cells. Donors, healthy HIV-negative adults, lacked recent acute infections or vaccinations. The clonotype originates from a woman aged 25 to 39 in good health. The sequenced sample consisted of naive CD8+ T cells sorted from blood. This chain links TRBV10-1 with TRBJ2-5; 8 bases fit TRBD2. The CDR3 DNA follows: TGCGCCAGCAGTGAGACGGGAGGGCGAGAGACCCAGTACTTC. Its protein product is CASSETGGRETQYF.